This T cell receptor beta chain derives from a study of blood T cell repertoires in COVID-19. Across the study: Samples of COVID-19 (acute and convalescent) were obtained from the United States, Italy and Spain.

Clones were read by immunoSEQ multiplex PCR, and TCRdb kept only the in-frame ones, dropping some. The sample carries 89,000 or so clones, 90% to 95% recorded once. The CDR3 is made up of 16 amino acids. Germline CDR1 reads MNHEY; CDR2 reads SMNVEV (reference sequence). The V and J ends lost 4 bases and 4 bases respectively, with 17 bases between them. Sequenced: peripheral blood. The receptor comes from a human donor with active COVID-19. The donor label of this sample is uncertain. This rearrangement joins TRBV27 to TRBJ1-5, with D tentatively TRBD1 (6 bases). The CDR3 DNA is TGTGCCAGCAGTTCTACGGGGAGGGGGGCGAATCAGCCCCAGCATTTT. Translation gives CASSSTGRGANQPQHF.